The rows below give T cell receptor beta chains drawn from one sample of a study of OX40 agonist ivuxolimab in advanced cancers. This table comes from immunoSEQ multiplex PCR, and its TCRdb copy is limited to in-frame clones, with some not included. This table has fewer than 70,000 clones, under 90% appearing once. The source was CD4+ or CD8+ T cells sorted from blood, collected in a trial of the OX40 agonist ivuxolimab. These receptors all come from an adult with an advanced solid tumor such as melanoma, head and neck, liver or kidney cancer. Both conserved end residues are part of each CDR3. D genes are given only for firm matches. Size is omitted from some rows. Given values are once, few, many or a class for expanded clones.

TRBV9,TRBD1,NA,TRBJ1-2,CASSVDRTGLNRYTF,TGTGCCAGCAGCGTAGACCGGACAGGGCTCAATCGCTACACCTTC
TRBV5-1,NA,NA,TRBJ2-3,CASSRGSTDTQYF,TGCGCCAGCTCTCGGGGGAGCACAGATACGCAGTATTTT
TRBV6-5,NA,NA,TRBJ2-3,CASRSIEDTQYF,TGTGCCAGCAGGAGTATCGAAGATACGCAGTATTTT
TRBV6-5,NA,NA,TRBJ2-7,CASSRTGNYEQYF,TGTGCCAGCAGCCGCACAGGAAACTACGAGCAGTACTTC
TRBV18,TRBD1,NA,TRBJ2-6,CASSPVGQGIYYGANVLTF,TGTGCCAGCTCACCAGTGGGACAGGGTATATACTATGGGGCCAACGTCCTGACTTTC
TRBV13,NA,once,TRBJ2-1,CASSSYNEQFF,TGTGCCAGCAGCAGCTACAATGAGCAGTTCTTC
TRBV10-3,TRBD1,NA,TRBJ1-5,CAISESRTGDLNQPQHF,TGTGCCATCAGTGAGTCGAGGACAGGGGACCTCAATCAGCCCCAGCATTTT
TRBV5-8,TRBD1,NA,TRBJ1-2,CASLEIYRDRGNYGYTF,TGTGCCAGCCTAGAGATCTACCGGGACAGGGGAAACTATGGCTACACCTTC
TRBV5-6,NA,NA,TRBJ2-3,CASSPTSWGGTDTQYF,TGTGCCAGCAGCCCCACTAGCTGGGGAGGCACAGATACGCAGTATTTT
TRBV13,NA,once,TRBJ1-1,CASSDRNTEAFF,TGTGCCAGCTCGGACAGGAACACTGAAGCTTTCTTT
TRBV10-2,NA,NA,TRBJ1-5,CASRDSNQPQHF,TGCGCCAGCAGGGACAGCAATCAGCCCCAGCATTTT
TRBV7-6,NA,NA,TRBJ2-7,CASSLGDGPYEQYF,TGTGCCAGCAGCTTAGGGGACGGCCCCTACGAGCAGTACTTC
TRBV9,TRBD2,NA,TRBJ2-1,CASSVESGNYNEQFF,TGTGCCAGCAGCGTAGAGAGCGGGAATTACAATGAGCAGTTCTTC
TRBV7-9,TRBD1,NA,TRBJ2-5,CASSPRQGQETQYF,TGTGCCAGCAGCCCTAGACAGGGTCAAGAGACCCAGTACTTC
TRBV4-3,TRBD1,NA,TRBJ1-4,CASSLGTVATNEKLFF,TGCGCCAGCAGCCTAGGGACAGTCGCAACTAATGAAAAACTGTTTTTT
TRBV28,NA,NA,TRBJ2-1,CASSSTGSPGREQFF,TGTGCCAGCAGTTCGACCGGGTCCCCCGGGCGTGAGCAGTTCTTC
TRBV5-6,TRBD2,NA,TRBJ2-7,CASSFGTRSEQYF,TGTGCCAGCAGCTTCGGGACTAGGAGCGAGCAGTACTTC
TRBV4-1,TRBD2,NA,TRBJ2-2,CASSQAGTSGITGELFF,TGCGCCAGCAGCCAAGCCGGGACTAGCGGAATCACCGGGGAGCTGTTTTTT
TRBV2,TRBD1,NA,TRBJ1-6,CASRTTGNLYNSPLHF,TGTGCCAGCAGGACGACAGGGAATTTGTATAATTCACCCCTCCACTTT
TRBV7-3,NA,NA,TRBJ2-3,CASSVDYSDTQYF,TGTGCCAGCAGCGTCGACTACTCGGATACGCAGTATTTT
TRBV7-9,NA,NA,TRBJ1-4,CASSLDSTAYNEKLFF,TGTGCCAGCAGCTTAGATTCCACGGCGTATAATGAAAAACTGTTTTTT
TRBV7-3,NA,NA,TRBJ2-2,CASSADWGTGELFF,TGTGCCAGCAGCGCCGACTGGGGCACCGGGGAGCTGTTTTTT
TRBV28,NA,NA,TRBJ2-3,CASSHTGPSTDTQYF,TGTGCCAGCAGCCACACCGGACCTAGCACAGATACGCAGTATTTT
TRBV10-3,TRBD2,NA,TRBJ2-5,CAIRDSSSGRRQETQYF,TGTGCCATCAGAGATTCTAGCTCCGGGAGGCGTCAAGAGACCCAGTACTTC
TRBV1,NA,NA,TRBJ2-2,CTSSPRPAEQGAQWAGELFF,TGCACCAGCAGCCCCCGCCCGGCAGAACAGGGGGCGCAATGGGCCGGGGAGCTGTTTTTT
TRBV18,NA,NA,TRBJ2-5,CASSPGDRGEETQYF,TGTGCCAGCTCACCCGGTGACAGAGGAGAAGAGACCCAGTACTTC
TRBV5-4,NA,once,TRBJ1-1,CASSLGGRTEAFF,TGTGCCAGCAGCTTAGGCGGGAGGACTGAAGCTTTCTTT
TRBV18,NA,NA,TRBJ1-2,CASSGSSEYGYTF,TGTGCCAGCTCAGGGTCGTCCGAGTATGGCTACACCTTC
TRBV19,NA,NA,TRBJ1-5,CASQSGEDNNQPQHF,TGTGCCAGTCAGTCAGGGGAAGACAACAATCAGCCCCAGCATTTT
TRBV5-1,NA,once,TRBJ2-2,CASSLGPETLNTGELFF,TGCGCCAGCAGCTTAGGGCCCGAGACCTTAAACACCGGGGAGCTGTTTTTT
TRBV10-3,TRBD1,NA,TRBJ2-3,CAISFPRDSPSTDTQYF,TGTGCCATCAGTTTTCCAAGGGACAGCCCTAGCACAGATACGCAGTATTTT
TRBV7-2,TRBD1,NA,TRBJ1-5,CASSLVGTAYSNQPQHF,TGTGCCAGCAGCTTAGTAGGGACAGCGTATAGCAATCAGCCCCAGCATTTT
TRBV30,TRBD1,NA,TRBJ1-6,CAWSTNRGAVSPLHF,TGTGCCTGGAGTACAAACAGGGGGGCCGTATCACCCCTCCACTTT
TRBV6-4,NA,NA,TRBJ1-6,CASSASNNSPLHF,TGTGCCAGCAGTGCATCCAATAATTCACCCCTCCACTTT
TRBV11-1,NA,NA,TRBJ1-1,CASSLAGEGEAFF,TGTGCCAGCAGCTTAGCAGGGGAAGGCGAAGCTTTCTTT
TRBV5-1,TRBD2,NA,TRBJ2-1,CASSFLAGVNEQFF,TGCGCCAGCAGCTTTCTAGCGGGAGTCAATGAGCAGTTCTTC
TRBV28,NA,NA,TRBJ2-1,CASSLGSGSYNEQFF,TGTGCCAGCAGCCTCGGGAGCGGATCCTACAATGAGCAGTTCTTC
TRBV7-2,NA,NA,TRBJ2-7,CASSRRFWVFGQHYEQYF,TGTGCCAGCAGCCGCCGGTTTTGGGTTTTTGGGCAGCACTACGAGCAGTACTTC
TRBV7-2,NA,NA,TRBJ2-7,CASSLEFGGEQYF,TGTGCCAGCAGCTTAGAGTTCGGAGGCGAGCAGTACTTC
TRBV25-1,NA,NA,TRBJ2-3,CASSDPASTDTQYF,TGTGCCAGCAGTGATCCCGCTAGCACAGATACGCAGTATTTT
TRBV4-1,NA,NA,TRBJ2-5,CASSQPGWEETQYF,TGCGCCAGCAGCCAACCGGGATGGGAAGAGACCCAGTACTTC
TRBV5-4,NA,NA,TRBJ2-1,CASSFGPVGQFF,TGTGCCAGCAGCTTTGGCCCCGTCGGGCAGTTCTTC
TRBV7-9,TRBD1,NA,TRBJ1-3,CASSLPTGAFSGNTIYF,TGTGCCAGCAGCTTACCGACAGGGGCTTTCTCTGGAAACACCATATATTTT
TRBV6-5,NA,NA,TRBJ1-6,CASNWRGDYNSPLHF,TGTGCCAGTAACTGGAGAGGTGACTATAATTCACCCCTCCACTTT
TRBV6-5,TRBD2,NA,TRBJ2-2,CASSYWGGRKAGELFF,TGTGCCAGCAGTTACTGGGGCGGGAGGAAGGCCGGGGAGCTGTTTTTT
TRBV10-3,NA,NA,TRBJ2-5,CAISPRDQETQYF,TGTGCCATCAGTCCCAGGGACCAAGAGACCCAGTACTTC
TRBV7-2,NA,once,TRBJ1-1,CASSRRADTEAFF,TGTGCCAGCAGCCGTCGTGCAGACACTGAAGCTTTCTTT
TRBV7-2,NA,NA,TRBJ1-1,CAGTVGDTAFF,TGTGCCGGTACAGTGGGGGACACGGCTTTCTTT
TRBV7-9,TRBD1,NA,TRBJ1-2,CASSVQGAGGYTF,TGTGCCAGCAGCGTCCAGGGGGCGGGTGGCTACACCTTC
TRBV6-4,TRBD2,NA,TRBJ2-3,CASSDPLLAGRTDTQYF,TGTGCCAGCAGTGACCCCTTATTAGCGGGGCGCACAGATACGCAGTATTTT
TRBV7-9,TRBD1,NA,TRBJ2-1,CASSQSGTGGNEQFF,TGTGCCAGCAGCCAGTCCGGGACAGGGGGAAATGAGCAGTTCTTC
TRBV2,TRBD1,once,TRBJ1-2,CASNSRTGINYGYTF,TGTGCCAGCAACTCCCGGACAGGGATTAACTATGGCTACACCTTC
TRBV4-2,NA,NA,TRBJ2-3,CASSQGLGLPDTQYF,TGTGCCAGCAGCCAAGGGTTGGGCCTTCCAGATACGCAGTATTTT
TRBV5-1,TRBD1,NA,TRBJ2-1,CASRAGTDNEQFF,TGCGCCAGCAGGGCCGGGACAGACAATGAGCAGTTCTTC
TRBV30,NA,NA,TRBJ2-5,CAWSRLGAGETQYF,TGTGCCTGGAGCCGATTGGGGGCGGGAGAGACCCAGTACTTC
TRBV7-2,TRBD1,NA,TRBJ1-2,CASSLIGTGKDYTF,TGTGCCAGCAGCTTAATAGGGACAGGGAAAGACTACACCTTC
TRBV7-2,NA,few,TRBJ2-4,CASSLSGTASGDIQYF,TGTGCCAGCAGCTTAAGTGGGACAGCAAGCGGGGACATTCAGTACTTC